This record looks at one T cell receptor (beta chain) sequence and its context. The antigen is undetermined. In the PCR, 60 Vbeta and 13 Jbeta primers were used. Profiled with immunoSEQ multiplex PCR; TCRdb holds only in-frame clones, not every one. The sample holds some 140,000 clones, 65% to 75% seen once. The germline V gene has CDR1 MNHNS and CDR2 SASEGT. The V segment lost 4 bases and the J segment 4 bases; nucleotides outside the gene matches: 12. There are 17 residues in the CDR3. The data are from a study of cytomegalovirus exposure and HLA in healthy donors. Study findings and constraints: A list of roughly 160 TCR beta chains associated with cytomegalovirus was given. Productive rates of about 87% or about 30% were seen for most TCR beta V segments in an earlier analysis.

The rearrangement uses TRBV6-1 and TRBJ1-5; 8 nucleotides line up with TRBD1. The sequencing input was PBMCs. The sequence was collected from a man in his late teens or twenties in good health and CMV-seronegative. CDR3 amino acids: CASSAGGGQGRNQPQHF. The CDR3 bases are TGTGCCAGCAGTGCGGGGGGCGGACAGGGTAGAAATCAGCCCCAGCATTTT.